This T cell receptor (beta chain) is from a study of blood T cell repertoires in COVID-19. On the study more broadly: The samples span acute and convalescent COVID-19 from the United States, Italy and Spain.

As originally analysed: Researchers report that nucleated cell counts were estimated from reference gene primer amplification. Profiling relied on immunoSEQ multiplex PCR, and the TCRdb table lists in-frame clones only, not all of them. V, J and clone size were drawn from that table, and D and trimming were deduced from the DNA. The sample lists about 69,000 clones, 70% to 90% occurring once. The Seattle patients, enrolled during active infection, were followed longitudinally. The receptor comes from a man aged 35 to 55 with COVID-19, enrolled during active disease. The specimen sequenced was peripheral blood.

The CDR3 DNA is TGCAGCGTTGACGGACAGTACAAAGAGACCCAGTACTTC. It yields the protein CSVDGQYKETQYF. V and J are TRBV29-1 and TRBJ2-5, with a tentative D call TRBD1 (6 bases). Trimming took off 3 bases at V and 3 bases at J, with 11 bases between the two ends. The CDR3 consists of 13 residues. From germline, CDR1 is SQVTM and CDR2 ANQGSEA.